The clone carrying this T cell receptor (beta chain) has a count of ten or more. What it binds is unknown. These data come from a study of human T cells and chemical hapten exposure. General study results and limits: Among TCRs, those above 1 in 1000 frequency were unaffected by DPC sensitization.

The library attached unique molecular identifiers to individual cDNA molecules. The authors' processing: A per-sample median of around 100,000 TCRs was observed, with a range of roughly 20,000 to 750,000. TCRdb analysed the RACE reads with MiXCR anew, one entry per CDR3 protein. It is TCRdb's table, rather than the study itself, that gives the V and J calls and clone size. The sample lists approximately 370,000 distinct CDR3 sequences, around 5% occurring once. As to time point: pre-sensitization, week 0. Treatment meaning: therapeutic diphenylcyclopropenone sensitization with weekly scalp DPC. Unfractionated whole blood served as the source for total RNA extraction. The receptor was derived from a woman younger than 35 with alopecia areata. Some clones in this sample may be carry-over from other donors' samples. The sample was whole blood, taken in connection with sensitization to the hapten diphenylcyclopropenone (DPC).

The CDR3 sequence is CASSQAQNSPLHF. In DNA form, the CDR3 reads TGTGCCAGCAGCCAAGCCCAGAATTCACCCCTCCACTTT. The gene calls are TRBV3-1 and TRBJ1-6; D uncertain. V lost 1 base to trimming and J lost 7 bases, with 5 bases between them. CDR3 length: 13 amino acids. Per the germline V gene, CDR1 is LGHDT and CDR2 is YNNKEL (reference sequence).